This T cell receptor beta chain was identified during a study of blood T cell repertoires in COVID-19 (dated by TCRdb to about 2020). Background for the entire study: Collaborator samples came from the United States, Italy and Spain and covered acute and convalescent phases of COVID-19. The material from the prospective study consisted of cDNA or gDNA derived from T cells, B-cell-depleted T cells, or PBMCs. The dataset comprised deeply sampled blood TCRbeta repertoires from subjects exposed to, actively infected with, or recovered from COVID-19. The repertoires were released in a freely available public database meant as a resource for research on the immune response to SARS-CoV-2. Samples were obtained from the ongoing ImmuneRACE study (first 160 participants) and from about 1,300 subjects provided by 6 global collaborators. Sample metadata almost always included a de-identified subject ID, COVID-19 status, age in years and sex. Where available, HLA class I and class II types were taken from metadata supplied by the sample provider and were not determined by assay-based typing. The research as a whole found: The amount of clinical and demographic metadata varied by source and participant and was provided uncurated.

TCRbeta CDR3 regions were amplified from genomic DNA by means of the immunoSEQ Assay, a bias-controlled multiplex PCR. The authors' pipeline ran thus. Nucleated cell counts per sample were estimated from amplification of reference gene primers within the assay. To quantify the absolute abundance of each unique TCRbeta CDR3 rearrangement, sequence reads were collapsed and filtered. For each sample, productive Simpson clonality was calculated by taking the square root of Simpson's diversity index across productive rearrangements. Not all clones reach the TCRdb copy of this immuneACCESS table, which keeps in-frame sequences only. Checked studies attribute under half of the gap to unresolved V genes and leave the rest unexplained. The V and J calls and the clone size are those of that table, but D and trimming were determined from the DNA. The sample includes approximately 200,000 clones, with approximately 80% observed a single time. Clones ranked in the top ten supply approximately 7% of the sample.

Comment on this clone: Its recognized antigen is unknown. No base-level quality is on record; no much larger clone is a single base apart. This sample also contains other DNA sequences that code for the same CDR3.

Collaborating institutions collected whole blood in K2EDTA tubes following their own protocols. For TCRbeta analysis, collaborators shipped samples in one of three forms: frozen whole blood, isolated PBMCs, or DNA extracted from either of those sample types. The sequencing sample was made of peripheral blood. This receptor was identified in a woman in her forties or fifties with acute or convalescent COVID-19.

The base sequence is TGTGCCAGCAGTTTGAGGGAGACCCAGTACTTC. Its translation reads: CASSLRETQYF. The chain employs TRBV12-3 or TRBV12-4 and TRBJ2-5, with an unclear D gene assignment. V drops 3 bases and J drops 5 bases, leaving 4 bases in between. The CDR3 covers 11 residues, taking in both the cysteine and the phenylalanine. Of all the DNA, just the CDR3 is kept, 33 bases in frame from base 1.